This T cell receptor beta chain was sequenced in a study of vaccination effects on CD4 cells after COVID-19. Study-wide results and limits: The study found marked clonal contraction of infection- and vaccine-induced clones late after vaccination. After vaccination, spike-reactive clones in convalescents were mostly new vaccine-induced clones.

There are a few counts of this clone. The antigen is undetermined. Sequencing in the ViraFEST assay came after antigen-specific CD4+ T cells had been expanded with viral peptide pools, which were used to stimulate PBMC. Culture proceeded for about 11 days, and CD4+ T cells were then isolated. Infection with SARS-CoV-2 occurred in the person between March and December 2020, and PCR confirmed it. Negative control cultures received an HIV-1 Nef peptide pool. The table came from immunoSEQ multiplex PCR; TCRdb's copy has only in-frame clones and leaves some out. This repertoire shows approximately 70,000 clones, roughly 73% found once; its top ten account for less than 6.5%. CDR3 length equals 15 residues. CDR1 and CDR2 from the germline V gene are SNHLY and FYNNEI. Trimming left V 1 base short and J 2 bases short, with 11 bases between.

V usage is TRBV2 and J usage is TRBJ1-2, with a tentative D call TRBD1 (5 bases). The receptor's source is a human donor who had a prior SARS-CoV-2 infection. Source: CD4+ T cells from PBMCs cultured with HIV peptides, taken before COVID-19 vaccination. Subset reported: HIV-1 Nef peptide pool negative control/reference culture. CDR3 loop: CASSEEPRANYGYTF. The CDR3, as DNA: TGTGCCAGCAGTGAAGAGCCCAGGGCAAACTATGGCTACACCTTC.